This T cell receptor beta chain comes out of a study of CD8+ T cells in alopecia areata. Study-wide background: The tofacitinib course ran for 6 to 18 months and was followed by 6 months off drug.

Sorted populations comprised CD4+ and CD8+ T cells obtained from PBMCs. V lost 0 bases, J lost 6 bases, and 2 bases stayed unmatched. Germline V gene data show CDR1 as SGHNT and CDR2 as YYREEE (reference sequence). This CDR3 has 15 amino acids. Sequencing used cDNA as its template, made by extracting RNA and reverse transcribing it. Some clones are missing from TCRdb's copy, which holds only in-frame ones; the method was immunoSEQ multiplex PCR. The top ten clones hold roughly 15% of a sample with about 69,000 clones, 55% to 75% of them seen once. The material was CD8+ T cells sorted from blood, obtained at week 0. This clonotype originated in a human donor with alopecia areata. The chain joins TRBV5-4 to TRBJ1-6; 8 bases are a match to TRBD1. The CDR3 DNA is TGTGCCAGCAGCTTGGGGACAGGGAGTAATTCACCCCTCCACTTT. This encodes CASSLGTGSNSPLHF.